The 19 T cell receptor beta chains reported below all come from one sample, sequenced in a study of graft-versus-host responses after intestinal transplantation. The antigens for these receptors are not known. The protocol was immunoSEQ multiplex PCR, while the TCRdb copy is restricted to in-frame clones and leaves out a portion. The profile covers about 80,000 clones, with approximately 91% appearing a single time and roughly 0.31% taken by the ten largest. Material: unstimulated CD4+ T cells sorted from spleen or lymph node cells, obtained before intestinal transplant. These TCRs come from a human donor who received an intestinal transplant.

This clone was detected once. This chain links TRBV6-6 with TRBJ1-6; D ambiguous. Per germline, CDR1 MNHNY and CDR2 SVGAGI (reference sequence). The germline V and J ends were trimmed by 0 bases and 11 bases, with 11 bases remaining between them. There are 14 residues in the CDR3. CDR3 bases: TGTGCCAGCAGTTACTCGAACCCAAGCACACCCCTCCACTTT. Its translation: CASSYSNPSTPLHF.

The chain carries TRBV10-2 and TRBJ2-3, with 11 positions matching TRBD2. Germline V gives CDR1 WSHSY, CDR2 SAAADI. V trimming: 0 bases; J trimming: 2 bases; junction bases outside the gene matches: 4. The CDR3 covers 17 residues. The CDR3 loop is CASSESGTSGVTDTQYF. CDR3 coding DNA: TGCGCCAGCAGTGAGTCGGGGACTAGCGGAGTCACAGATACGCAGTATTTT.

This clone turned up a few times. The V gene is TRBV19, the J gene TRBJ1-1, with 7 nucleotides matching TRBD1. Trimming took 3 bases from V and 4 from J; bases not matched to a gene: 8. The germline CDR1 and CDR2 sequences are LNHDA and SQIVND (reference sequence). The CDR3 covers 15 residues. This chain's CDR3 is CASSMWGQTSTEAFF. The DNA of the CDR3 is TGTGCCAGTAGTATGTGGGGACAGACCAGCACTGAAGCTTTCTTT.

The CDR3 DNA is TGTGCCAGCAGCATACAAAGGGGAAAACTGTTTTTT. Residues: CASSIQRGKLFF. The rearrangement links TRBV7-2 to TRBJ1-4; a weak D match, TRBD1 (5 bases). The length of the CDR3 is 12 residues. The germline V and J ends were trimmed by 5 bases and 10 bases, with 11 bases remaining between them. Germline lookup yields CDR1 SGHTA and CDR2 FQGNSA. The complete variable domain, with remaining parts taken from reference TRBV7-2 and TRBJ1-4, reads GAGVSQSPSNKVTEKGKDVELRCDPISGHTALYWYRQSLGQGLEFLIYFQGNSAPDKSGLPSDRFSAERTGGSVSTLTIQRTQQEDSAVYLCASSIQRGKLFFGSGTQLSVL.

The chain carries TRBV21-1 and TRBJ1-5; the D call in the table, TRBD1, was not verified against the DNA. TRBV21-1 is given as a pseudogene. This CDR3 spans 17 amino acids. The DNA of the CDR3 is TGTGCCGGTGGGGGGTCCCCCGGGACAGGGGTGTTACAGCCCCAGCATTTT. Translated, it gives CAGGGSPGTGVLQPQHF.

The rearrangement joins TRBV6-1 to TRBJ2-7, with 8 bases matching TRBD1. There are 13 residues in the CDR3. After removal of 3 bases from V and 5 bases from J, the junction contained 3 bases not matched to a gene. The V gene's germline CDR1 is MNHNS and CDR2 SASEGT. Written as DNA, the CDR3 is TGTGCCAGCAGTGATGGACAGGGCCACGAGCAGTACTTC. Its translation is CASSDGQGHEQYF.

Worth noting for this clone: Other DNA sequences in this specimen translate into the identical CDR3. The rearrangement joins TRBV9 to TRBJ2-7, with 12 bases fitting TRBD2. The CDR3 is 14 residues long. V trimming: 2 bases; J trimming: 4 bases; junction bases outside the gene matches: 1. In germline, CDR1 is SGDLS, CDR2 YYNGEE. CDR3 residues: CASSVGTSGYEQYF. DNA for the CDR3: TGTGCCAGCAGCGTCGGGACTAGCGGGTACGAGCAGTACTTC.

This clone was recorded once. The rearrangement links TRBV6-1 to TRBJ2-1; tentatively, D is TRBD2 (7 bases). Germline loops: CDR1 MNHNS, CDR2 SASEGT. The CDR3 runs 15 residues. With 7 bases removed from V and 1 base from J, the gap between germline ends came to 14 bases. The CDR3 DNA is TGTGCCAGCATCTTAGGGGGAGGGTCCTACAATGAGCAGTTCTTC. This encodes CASILGGGSYNEQFF.

The chain joins TRBV9 to TRBJ2-5, with D maybe TRBD1 (6 bases). From germline, CDR1 is SGDLS and CDR2 YYNGEE. The germline V and J ends were trimmed by 2 bases and 2 bases, with 7 bases remaining between them. CDR3 length: 13 amino acids. CDR3 bases: TGTGCCAGCAGCGTGGACAGTCAAGAGACCCAGTACTTC. Translation gives CASSVDSQETQYF.

V is TRBV30 and J is TRBJ1-3; no clear D gene. V was cut by 5 bases and J by 4 bases, with 9 bases left in between. The CDR3 loop spans 12 amino acids. Looked up from germline, CDR1 is GTSNPN and CDR2 is SVGIG (reference sequence). The CDR3: CAWGPQGNTIYF. Written as DNA, the CDR3 is TGTGCCTGGGGCCCACAGGGAAACACCATATATTTT.

In nucleotides, the CDR3 is TGTGCCAGCAGTTTTCCACAGGGGGGCAAGGGAGAGACCCAGTACTTC. The encoded protein is CASSFPQGGKGETQYF. The chain combines TRBV2 with TRBJ2-5, with 8 positions matching TRBD1. The CDR3 runs 16 residues. The ends lost 5 bases at V and 4 bases at J; junction bases unmatched: 12. Germline CDR1 is SNHLY and CDR2 is FYNNEI.

The gene calls are TRBV19 and TRBJ1-5; TRBD1 might be the D (6 bases). Germline-derived CDR1 and CDR2 are LNHDA and SQIVND (reference sequence). Trimming shortened V by 1 base and J by 5 bases, and 12 bases separated the two germline ends. The CDR3 sequence is 15 residues long. CDR3 residues: CASSIGGTPDQPQHF. CDR3 DNA sequence: TGTGCCAGTAGTATAGGTGGGACACCCGATCAGCCCCAGCATTTT. Based on the CDR3 plus reference TRBV19 and TRBJ1-5, the full variable domain is DGGITQSPKYLFRKEGQNVTLSCEQNLNHDAMYWYRQDPGQGLRLIYYSQIVNDFQKGDIAEGYSVSREKKESFPLTVTSAQKNPTAFYLCASSIGGTPDQPQHFGDGTRLSIL.

This clone was recorded a few times. The chain carries TRBV5-1 and TRBJ1-1, with D uncertain. V lost 4 bases, J lost 6 bases, and 13 bases lay in between. The CDR3 is 13 residues long. Germline V gene sequence: CDR1 SGHRS, CDR2 YFSETQ. Here the CDR3 reads CASSPGTRAEAFF. Here the CDR3 DNA reads TGCGCCAGCAGCCCCGGCACACGGGCTGAAGCTTTCTTT.

The chain couples TRBV6-6 to TRBJ2-1; 11 bases fit TRBD2. The V segment lost 0 bases and the J segment 5 bases; nucleotides outside the gene matches: 3. Germline loops: CDR1 MNHNY, CDR2 SVGAGI (reference sequence). The CDR3 loop spans 16 amino acids. CDR3: CASSYSGTSGNNEQFF. In DNA, the CDR3 is TGTGCCAGCAGTTACTCTGGGACTAGCGGAAACAATGAGCAGTTCTTC.

The chain joins TRBV7-9 to TRBJ2-3; a possible D gene is TRBD2 (5 bases). Trimming stripped 4 bases from V and 10 bases from J, with 15 bases between. This CDR3 has 13 amino acids. Per the germline V gene, CDR1 is SEHNR and CDR2 is FQNEAQ (reference sequence). CDR3 nucleotides: TGTGCCAGCAGCTACCTACTAGGTGATGCGCAGTATTTT. Its protein product is CASSYLLGDAQYF.

The rearrangement links TRBV18 to TRBJ2-7; a weak D match, TRBD2 (7 bases). Trimming removed 2 bases at V and 6 bases at J, with 17 bases between. The CDR3 consists of 15 residues. The V gene's germline CDR1 is KGHSH and CDR2 LQKENI. CDR3 sequence reads: CASSPRGGRAGEQYF. Here the CDR3 DNA reads TGTGCCAGCTCACCAAGGGGGGGGAGGGCCGGCGAGCAGTACTTC.

This chain uses TRBV4-1 with TRBJ2-7, with 9 bases identical to TRBD2. This CDR3 contains 16 residues. CDR1 is MGHRA and CDR2 is YSYEKL in the germline V gene. The V gene end was trimmed by 1 base and the J gene end by 3 bases; junction bases not matched to a gene: 7. CDR3 DNA: TGCGCCAGCAGCCAAGCCCCGACTAGCGGAGTCTACGAGCAGTACTTC. This encodes CASSQAPTSGVYEQYF.

This clone was recorded once. The rearrangement joins TRBV5-1 to TRBJ2-5; D is perhaps TRBD1 (6 bases). CDR1 is SGHRS, CDR2 YFSETQ, per germline. The CDR3 sequence is 13 residues long. Trimming stripped 8 bases from V and 1 base from J, with 12 bases between. CDR3 residues: CASTPGVQETQYF. The CDR3 bases are TGCGCCAGTACCCCAGGGGTCCAAGAGACCCAGTACTTC.

The chain links TRBV7-8 to TRBJ2-7; D is unresolved. The CDR3 is made up of 13 amino acids. V lost 3 bases and J lost 0, with 6 bases in between. Germline V gene lookup returns CDR1 SGHVS and CDR2 FQNEAQ. The CDR3 here is CASSLASSYEQYF. DNA of the CDR3: TGTGCCAGCAGCTTGGCCAGCTCCTACGAGCAGTACTTC.